This T cell receptor (beta chain) was identified during a study of blood T cell repertoires in COVID-19 (dated by TCRdb to about 2020). For the study in its entirety: The collaborator samples originated in the United States, Italy and Spain and spanned the acute and convalescent phases of COVID-19. The prospective study material was composed of cDNA or gDNA derived from T cells, B-cell-depleted T cells, or PBMCs. Subjects who had been exposed to COVID-19, were actively infected with it, or had recovered from it provided the deeply sampled blood TCRbeta repertoires that made up the dataset. A freely available public database, intended as a resource for researchers studying the immune response to SARS-CoV-2, is where the repertoires were released. Samples came from the ongoing ImmuneRACE study (first 160 participants) plus 1,254 subjects from 6 global collaborators. Nearly every sample came with metadata listing a de-identified subject ID, COVID-19 status, age in years and sex. Where available, HLA class I and class II types were taken from metadata supplied by the sample provider and were not determined by assay-based typing. Overall study results and their limits: The quantity of clinical and demographic metadata differed by source and by participant and was supplied without curation.

TCRbeta CDR3 regions were amplified from genomic DNA by means of the immunoSEQ Assay, a bias-controlled multiplex PCR. The study's processing was this. The number of nucleated cells in each sample was estimated from the amplification of reference gene primers within the assay. To quantify the absolute abundance of each unique TCRbeta CDR3 rearrangement, sequence reads were collapsed and filtered. Productive Simpson clonality was computed per sample as the square root of Simpson's diversity index over productive rearrangements. TCRdb carries this immuneACCESS record with in-frame sequences only. Its versions omit some clonotypes, under half of them owing to an unresolved V gene in the studies checked, with the rest unexplained. That table supplies the V and J calls and clone size; D and trimming were determined from the DNA. Counted in this sample were about 40,000 clones; 60% to 80% of them appeared once. 30% to 35% of the sample is in the top ten clones.

Spanning cysteine to phenylalanine, the CDR3 consists of 13 amino acids. Kept here is only the CDR3 DNA, which spans 39 bases and is read in frame from base 1. For this chain, trimming is 4 bases at the V end and 4 bases at the J end, and the number of junction bases without a gene match is 3. The germline V gene encodes CDR1 MDHEN and CDR2 SYDVKM. For this clone: What antigen it recognizes has not been identified. Base qualities are missing; no much larger clone stands one base away.

Collaborating institutions collected whole blood in K2EDTA tubes following their own protocols. For TCRbeta analysis, collaborators shipped samples as frozen whole blood, isolated PBMCs, or DNA extracted from either of those sample types. The sequence derives from an elderly woman with acute or convalescent COVID-19. The chain uses TRBV28 and TRBJ1-1, and 7 junctional nucleotides match TRBD1. Input material: peripheral blood. The encoded CDR3 is CASSSGQFTEAFF. The nucleotide sequence reads TGTGCCAGCAGTTCGGGACAGTTCACTGAAGCTTTCTTT.